This entry lists 11 T cell receptor beta chains sequenced from one sample in a study of cytomegalovirus exposure and HLA in healthy donors. The study ran its PCR with 60 Vbeta and 13 Jbeta primers. Some clones are missing from TCRdb's copy, which holds only in-frame ones; the method was immunoSEQ multiplex PCR. The sample contains around 140,000 clones, approximately 10% of which appear only once. Sequencing used PBMCs. The receptors here all came from a middle-aged woman in good health and CMV-seropositive.

The V and J genes are TRBV7-9 and TRBJ1-4; a weak D match, TRBD1 (5 bases). Trimming pared 4 bases from V and 6 bases from J, leaving 12 bases between. The CDR3 is 14 amino acids. Germline CDR1 and CDR2: SEHNR and FQNEAQ (reference sequence). Here the CDR3 reads CASSSTWGDEKLFF. The CDR3, as DNA: TGTGCCAGCAGCTCCACATGGGGGGATGAAAAACTGTTTTTT.

The chain recombines TRBV5-6 with TRBJ2-7; 10 nucleotides line up with TRBD1. The CDR3 loop spans 13 amino acids. Germline V gene sequence: CDR1 SGHDT, CDR2 YYEEEE. After removal of 3 bases from V and 3 bases from J, the junction contained 0 bases not matched to a gene. The DNA for the CDR3 is TGTGCCAGCAGCTGGGACAGGGGCTACGAGCAGTACTTC. It translates to CASSWDRGYEQYF. Variable domain in full (rest from reference TRBV5-6 and TRBJ2-7): DAGVTQSPTHLIKTRGQQVTLRCSPKSGHDTVSWYQQALGQGPQFIFQYYEEEERQRGNFPDRFSGHQFPNYSSELNVNALLLGDSALYLCASSWDRGYEQYFGPGTRLTVT.

The chain joins TRBV9 to TRBJ1-2, with 7 bases matching TRBD1. The length of the CDR3 is 18 residues. V trimming: 0 bases; J trimming: 0 bases; junction bases outside the gene matches: 11. Germline V gives CDR1 SGDLS, CDR2 YYNGEE. CDR3 protein: CASSVARQGRRANYGYTF. DNA for the CDR3: TGTGCCAGCAGCGTAGCCCGACAGGGAAGGAGAGCTAACTATGGCTACACCTTC.

This clone was observed a few times. The chain recombines TRBV18 with TRBJ1-4; 7 nucleotides match TRBD1. V lost 3 bases and J lost 4; bases outside the gene matches: 5. Germline V gene data show CDR1 as KGHSH and CDR2 as LQKENI. The CDR3 has 15 residues. The chain's CDR3 is CASSPLTGDNEKLFF. The CDR3, as DNA: TGTGCCAGCTCACCCCTTACAGGGGATAATGAAAAACTGTTTTTT.

V is TRBV18 and J is TRBJ1-3; TRBD1 matches 9 bases. From germline, CDR1 is KGHSH and CDR2 LQKENI. The CDR3 is 19 amino acids. V shed 5 bases, J shed 3 bases, and the junction held 17 bases outside the gene matches. CDR3 nucleotides: TGTGCCAGCTCATCGCTCCCGGGACAGGGTTCTGGGTTTGGAAACACCATATATTTT. As protein: CASSSLPGQGSGFGNTIYF.

The chain uses TRBV5-1 and TRBJ1-4, with 7 bases matching TRBD1. The length of the CDR3 is 15 residues. The germline V gene encodes CDR1 SGHRS and CDR2 YFSETQ. Trimming took 4 bases from V and 6 from J; bases not matched to a gene: 9. CDR3: CASSTTGSGDEKLFF. In nucleotides, the CDR3 is TGCGCCAGCAGCACGACAGGGTCCGGGGATGAAAAACTGTTTTTT.

This clone was seen only a few times. The chain employs TRBV19 and TRBJ1-4; 9 nucleotides match TRBD1. This CDR3 has 16 residues. Germline CDR1 is LNHDA and CDR2 is SQIVND (reference sequence). V dropped 3 bases and J dropped 1; count of bases not matched to a gene: 3. This CDR3 is CASSIPTGGTNEKLFF. CDR3 DNA sequence: TGTGCCAGTAGTATTCCGACAGGGGGAACTAATGAAAAACTGTTTTTT.

The gene calls are TRBV10-3 and TRBJ1-2, with TRBD1 matching 9 bases. This CDR3 has 13 residues. The V and J ends lost 6 bases and 6 bases, in that order; junction bases with no gene match: 5. From germline, CDR1 is ENHRY and CDR2 SYGVKD. The DNA of the CDR3 is TGTGCCATCAGCAGACAGGGGGTGGATGGCTACACCTTC. Amino acids: CAISRQGVDGYTF.

This chain joins TRBV5-1 and TRBJ2-1, with D maybe TRBD2 (6 bases). CDR3 length: 14 residues. V was cut by 0 bases and J by 4 bases, with 8 bases left in between. CDR1 SGHRS and CDR2 YFSETQ come from the germline V gene. Written as DNA, the CDR3 is TGCGCCAGCAGCTTGGCGGGGGAGTACAATGAGCAGTTCTTC. Its translation: CASSLAGEYNEQFF.

The chain employs TRBV2 and TRBJ2-1; TRBD2 aligns across 10 bases. With V trimmed by 5 bases and J by 1 base, 2 bases remained unmatched. Germline V CDR1 and CDR2: SNHLY, FYNNEI. The CDR3 sequence is 15 residues long. The CDR3 sequence: CASSPSGGSYNEQFF. In nucleotides, the CDR3 is TGTGCCAGCAGTCCTAGCGGGGGTTCCTACAATGAGCAGTTCTTC.

Only a few counts were recorded for this clone. The V gene is TRBV7-2, the J gene TRBJ2-5; TRBD2 is a possible D gene (5 bases). The CDR3 is made up of 15 amino acids. CDR1 and CDR2 from the germline V gene are SGHTA and FQGNSA. V lost 5 bases, J lost 1 base, and 14 bases lay in between. The CDR3 here is CASSQTNRGQETQYF. The CDR3 DNA sequence: TGTGCCAGCAGCCAAACTAATCGGGGCCAAGAGACCCAGTACTTC.